These 31 T cell receptor beta chains share one sample of origin, sequenced in a study of control samples from healthy donors and cancer patients. Data came from immunoSEQ multiplex PCR; TCRdb stores just in-frame clones and leaves some out. The sample contains over 100,000 clones, around nine tenths of which appear only once. The sequenced sample consisted of blood. The receptors derive from a man aged 45-60 years in good health.

This chain uses TRBV28 with TRBJ1-2; TRBD1 matches 7 bases. The trim removed 4 bases at V and 3 bases at J, leaving 8 bases unmatched. This CDR3 contains 15 residues. The germline V gene has CDR1 MDHEN and CDR2 SYDVKM. CDR3 sequence: CASSSRGGGDYGYTF. The CDR3 coding sequence is TGTGCCAGCAGTTCCCGCGGAGGGGGCGACTATGGCTACACCTTC.

The chain recombines TRBV7-9 with TRBJ1-2; D gene uncertain. Germline CDR1 is SEHNR and CDR2 is FQNEAQ (reference sequence). The length of the CDR3 is 16 residues. V was trimmed by 8 bases and J by 2 bases, leaving 21 bases between them. CDR3 DNA sequence: TGTGCCAGCGAGGGAGGAGGGAGAGTAAAGAACTATGGCTACACCTTC. It yields the protein CASEGGGRVKNYGYTF.

This clone was picked up one time. The chain is built from TRBV29-1 and TRBJ2-7; unclear D gene. CDR1 SQVTM and CDR2 ANQGSEA come from the germline V gene. V lost 6 bases, J lost 2 bases, and 11 bases lay in between. The CDR3 extends over 12 amino acids. The CDR3 coding sequence is TGCAGCGTATTGGTAGAGACCTACGAGCAGTACTTC. Protein product: CSVLVETYEQYF.

The chain recombines TRBV5-1 with TRBJ1-1, with D perhaps TRBD1 (5 bases). The length of the CDR3 is 15 residues. The V gene's germline CDR1 is SGHRS and CDR2 YFSETQ. Trimming took 2 bases from V and 2 from J, leaving 13 bases between them. CDR3 nucleotides: TGCGCCAGCAGCTTAATAGGGGCAGCTAACACTGAAGCTTTCTTT. It specifies CASSLIGAANTEAFF.

This rearrangement joins TRBV28 to TRBJ1-5; D uncertain. Trimming removed 3 bases at V and 7 bases at J, with 16 bases between. Germline V lookup: CDR1 MDHEN, CDR2 SYDVKM. This CDR3 comprises 15 residues. CDR3 residues: CASSFFREFGQPQHF. The CDR3 DNA is TGTGCCAGCAGTTTTTTTCGGGAATTTGGCCAGCCCCAGCATTTT.

The chain combines TRBV28 with TRBJ2-7, with 10 bases identical to TRBD1. In germline, CDR1 is MDHEN, CDR2 SYDVKM. V gave up 1 base and J gave up 2 bases; unmatched junction bases: 2. The CDR3 runs to 15 residues. Written as DNA, the CDR3 is TGTGCCAGCAGTTTATCGGGACAGGGGACCTACGAGCAGTACTTC. Encoded protein: CASSLSGQGTYEQYF.

This chain uses TRBV6-2 or TRBV6-3 with TRBJ2-7; no reliable D call. Germline CDR1 and CDR2: MNHEY and SVGEGT. This CDR3 is built from 19 residues. Trimming pared 0 bases from V and 2 bases from J, leaving 23 bases between. The CDR3 DNA is TGTGCCAGCAGTTACTCATCCGGTATCGGTTTGTCAGTTACCTACGAGCAGTACTTC. Translated: CASSYSSGIGLSVTYEQYF.

The chain uses TRBV10-3 and TRBJ1-1; a weak D match, TRBD1 (5 bases). The CDR3 covers 17 residues. Germline loops: CDR1 ENHRY, CDR2 SYGVKD. Trimming pared 2 bases from V and 8 bases from J, leaving 24 bases between. This chain's CDR3 is CAISELGRGFLKREAFF. The CDR3 DNA sequence: TGTGCCATCAGTGAGCTCGGTCGGGGGTTCCTAAAGAGAGAAGCTTTCTTT.

The chain carries TRBV20-1 and TRBJ1-3; D is ambiguous. This CDR3 is built from 14 residues. Looked up from germline, CDR1 is DFQATT and CDR2 is SNEGSKA (reference sequence). Trimming removed 3 bases at V and 0 bases at J, with 9 bases between. CDR3 protein: CSASPGDSGNTIYF. As DNA, the CDR3 is TGCAGTGCTAGTCCAGGCGACTCTGGAAACACCATATATTTT.

The V call is TRBV30, the J call TRBJ2-6, with D possibly called TRBD1 or TRBD2 (6 bases each). The CDR3 runs 17 residues. Trimming left V 4 bases short and J 2 bases short, with 18 bases between. Germline loops: CDR1 GTSNPN, CDR2 SVGIG (reference sequence). CDR3 DNA: TGTGCCTGGATCCCCCAGGGGTGGGGGGCTGGGGCCAACGTCCTGACTTTC. It is translated as CAWIPQGWGAGANVLTF.

This chain connects TRBV14 to TRBJ2-7; no reliable D call. Per germline, CDR1 SGHDN and CDR2 FVKESK. V was pared by 1 base and J by 9 bases, with 7 bases between. This CDR3 region has 11 residues. CDR3 in DNA: TGTGCCAGCAGCCAAGGTGGCAGGCAGTACTTC. It is translated as CASSQGGRQYF.

The sample holds a few counts of this clone. The V call is TRBV11-2, the J call TRBJ2-7; D uncertain. V was clipped by 4 bases and J by 4 bases, with 17 bases between them. Germline V lookup: CDR1 SGHAT, CDR2 FQNNGV. CDR3 length equals 15 residues. The CDR3 loop reads CASSSRGPDWYEQYF. The CDR3 DNA follows: TGTGCCAGCAGCTCCCGTGGGCCCGATTGGTACGAGCAGTACTTC.

The chain recombines TRBV5-1 with TRBJ2-7, with D perhaps TRBD1 or TRBD2 (7 bases each). The CDR3 has 15 residues. The germline V gene has CDR1 SGHRS and CDR2 YFSETQ. V lost 4 bases and J 0 bases, leaving 14 bases between the germline ends. CDR3 sequence (DNA): TGCGCCAGCAGCCAGGGGGGGTGGCGCTCCTACGAGCAGTACTTC. Its translation: CASSQGGWRSYEQYF. The whole variable domain, remainder taken from reference TRBV5-1 and TRBJ2-7, is KAGVTQTPRYLIKTRGQQVTLSCSPISGHRSVSWYQQTPGQGLQFLFEYFSETQRNKGNFPGRFSGRQFSNSRSEMNVSTLELGDSALYLCASSQGGWRSYEQYFGPGTRLTVT.

The chain links TRBV7-8 to TRBJ2-5; a weak D match, TRBD1 (5 bases). The CDR3 length is 13 residues. The germline gives CDR1 SGHVS, CDR2 FQNEAQ. V gave up 5 bases and J gave up 4 bases, with 11 bases separating them. DNA for the CDR3: TGTGCCAGCAGCCGTCAGGGTCCAGAGACCCAGTACTTC. It encodes CASSRQGPETQYF. The full variable domain, completed using reference TRBV7-8 and TRBJ2-5, is GAGVSQSPRYKVAKRGQDVALRCDPISGHVSLFWYQQALGQGPEFLTYFQNEAQLDKSGLPSDRFFAERPEGSVSTLKIQRTQQEDSAVYLCASSRQGPETQYFGPGTRLLVL.

The gene calls are TRBV4-1 and TRBJ1-6; no firm D call. The CDR3 contains 16 residues. Germline V gives CDR1 MGHRA, CDR2 YSYEKL. Deletions cut 6 bases from V and 2 bases from J, with 14 bases between. In DNA, the CDR3 is TGCGCCAGCAGTCGGACCGATACTACCTATAATTCACCCCTCCACTTT. It specifies CASSRTDTTYNSPLHF.

This clone was recorded only once. The rearrangement joins TRBV27 to TRBJ2-7; no clear D. V lost 4 bases and J lost 3, with 13 bases in between. Germline CDR1 MNHEY, CDR2 SMNVEV (reference sequence). CDR3 length equals 14 residues. The CDR3 is CASSSRRPSYEQYF. DNA for the CDR3: TGTGCCAGCAGTTCCCGTAGGCCTAGCTACGAGCAGTACTTC.

The CDR3 here is CASSPTGSWNTEAFF. DNA for the CDR3: TGTGCCAGTAGCCCCACAGGGTCTTGGAACACTGAAGCTTTCTTT. This rearrangement joins TRBV19 to TRBJ1-1, with D perhaps matching TRBD1 (6 bases). The CDR3 has 15 residues. V dropped 6 bases and J dropped 1 base, with 15 bases sitting between them. From germline, CDR1 is LNHDA and CDR2 SQIVND (reference sequence).

The rearrangement uses TRBV19 and TRBJ1-5; D possibly corresponds to TRBD1 (5 bases). Trimming removed 4 bases at V and 7 bases at J, with 14 bases between. The CDR3 consists of 14 residues. The V gene's germline CDR1 is LNHDA and CDR2 SQIVND (reference sequence). CDR3 nucleotides: TGTGCCAGTAGTAATGGGCAGGGTTGGCAGCCCCAGCATTTT. It specifies CASSNGQGWQPQHF.

V usage is TRBV4-1 and J usage is TRBJ1-3, with 7 bases fitting TRBD1. J gave up 4 bases and V 5 bases, and 20 bases lay outside the gene matches. Germline V gene data show CDR1 as MGHRA and CDR2 as YSYEKL. This CDR3 is built from 19 residues. The CDR3 nucleotides are TGCGCCAGCAGCAATCGGGACAGACGGACAACGAGGGCAGGAAACACCATATATTTT. This gives the protein CASSNRDRRTTRAGNTIYF.

V gene TRBV2 combines with J gene TRBJ2-3; 10 bases are shared with TRBD1. Germline CDR1 reads SNHLY; CDR2 reads FYNNEI. The CDR3 extends over 15 amino acids. V was clipped by 6 bases and J by 2 bases; unmatched bases: 5. The CDR3 nucleotides read TGTGCCAGCAGCCCGACAGGGGGCTACACAGATACGCAGTATTTT. Translation: CASSPTGGYTDTQYF. Full variable domain (outside the CDR3, taken from reference TRBV2 and TRBJ2-3): EPEVTQTPSHQVTQMGQEVILRCVPISNHLYFYWYRQILGQKVEFLVSFYNNEISEKSEIFDDQFSVERPDGSNFTLKIRSTKLEDSAMYFCASSPTGGYTDTQYFGPGTRLTVL.

The table lists this clone with a count of one. The J gene is TRBJ2-1, the V gene TRBV30, with 9 nucleotides matching TRBD2. The germline V gene has CDR1 GTSNPN and CDR2 SVGIG (reference sequence). V was pared by 0 bases and J by 6 bases, with 6 bases of the junction left unmatched. The CDR3 spans 15 residues. CDR3 DNA sequence: TGTGCCTGGAGTGTTTTAGCGGGGGCTGGCAATGAGCAGTTCTTC. Amino acid sequence: CAWSVLAGAGNEQFF.

The chain joins TRBV5-4 to TRBJ2-1, with D tentatively TRBD2 (7 bases). The germline V gene encodes CDR1 SGHNT and CDR2 YYREEE (reference sequence). The CDR3 is made up of 14 amino acids. The V end was cut by 5 bases, the J end by 4 bases, with 13 bases between. DNA for the CDR3: TGTGCCAGCAGTGGGGGGGCCTTTTACAATGAGCAGTTCTTC. This codes for CASSGGAFYNEQFF.

This clone was counted once. The J gene is TRBJ1-5, the V gene TRBV6-1, with TRBD1 matching 8 bases. Germline CDR1 reads MNHNS; CDR2 reads SASEGT. J lost 0 bases, V lost 6 bases, and 13 bases had no gene match. The CDR3 is 18 residues long. The CDR3 region is CASRESGSGGDSNQPQHF. CDR3 nucleotides: TGTGCCAGCAGGGAATCGGGGTCAGGGGGCGATAGCAATCAGCCCCAGCATTTT.

This chain uses TRBV19 with TRBJ1-1, with TRBD1 as a possible D gene (5 bases). Trimming removed 1 base from V and 7 bases from J, with 13 bases in between. CDR1 and CDR2 (germline): LNHDA, SQIVND (reference sequence). CDR3 size: 14 residues. The CDR3 nucleotides read TGTGCCAGTAGTATAGGGGGGGTGGCATATGAAGCTTTCTTT. This encodes CASSIGGVAYEAFF.

This clone was recorded once. The chain links TRBV25-1 to TRBJ1-2; D may be TRBD1 (6 bases). CDR1 is MGHDK and CDR2 is SYGVNS in the germline V gene. The V gene lost 1 base and the J gene lost 7 bases, with 13 bases spanning the gap. This CDR3 region has 14 residues. The CDR3 nucleotides are TGTGCCAGCAGTGAATTGAACAGGGAGGCTGGCTACACCTTC. It codes for CASSELNREAGYTF.

V gene TRBV4-1 combines with J gene TRBJ2-7; 9 bases line up with TRBD1. Per germline, CDR1 MGHRA and CDR2 YSYEKL. V lost 6 bases to trimming and J lost 5 bases; unmatched junction nucleotides: 11. The CDR3 is 15 residues long. CDR3 DNA sequence: TGCGCCAGCAGGGATGCAGACAGGGGGAAGAACGAGCAGTACTTC. Protein product: CASRDADRGKNEQYF.

The chain has TRBV2 and TRBJ1-4; 9 bases are a match to TRBD1. The CDR3 consists of 18 residues. Looked up from germline, CDR1 is SNHLY and CDR2 is FYNNEI. Trimming at V came to 6 bases and at J to 0 bases, leaving 11 bases not matched to a gene. The CDR3 spells CASSPGQGSRATNEKLFF. CDR3 nucleotides: TGTGCCAGCAGCCCGGGACAGGGCTCTCGGGCAACTAATGAAAAACTGTTTTTT.

The chain has TRBV3-1 (or the pseudogene TRBV3-2) and TRBJ1-4; D is undetermined. This CDR3 comprises 15 residues. Trimming left V 0 bases short and J 7 bases short, with 12 bases between. Germline CDR1 is LGHDT and CDR2 is YNNKEL (reference sequence). As DNA, the CDR3 is TGTGCCAGCAGCCAAGATGGGGTCAGGTTTGAAAAACTGTTTTTT. Its translation is CASSQDGVRFEKLFF.

The rearrangement joins TRBV7-2 to TRBJ2-5; D uncertain. Trimming left V 1 base short and J 1 base short, with 7 bases between. Germline CDR1 reads SGHTA; CDR2 reads FQGNSA. The CDR3 length is 14 residues. The CDR3 sequence: CASSLVRFQETQYF. Written as DNA, the CDR3 is TGTGCCAGCAGCTTAGTGCGCTTCCAAGAGACCCAGTACTTC.

This chain connects TRBV4-1 to TRBJ1-1; D uncertain. CDR3 length equals 14 residues. Deletions cut 1 base from V and 1 base from J, with 7 bases between. Per the germline V gene, CDR1 is MGHRA and CDR2 is YSYEKL. The CDR3 DNA is TGCGCCAGCAGCCAAGTAGGAGCGAACACTGAAGCTTTCTTT. Protein sequence: CASSQVGANTEAFF.

This chain uses TRBV7-9 with TRBJ2-7, with D possibly matching TRBD1 (6 bases). Germline assignment: CDR1 SEHNR and CDR2 FQNEAQ (reference sequence). V shed 2 bases and J shed 4 bases, with 6 bases lying between them. This CDR3 has 12 residues. DNA of the CDR3: TGTGCCAGCAGCTTAACAGGGTACGAGCAGTACTTC. Amino acid sequence: CASSLTGYEQYF.